This T cell receptor beta chain is drawn from a study of shared clonotypes between healthy human individuals. Study as a whole: CD8 memory received one plate per donor, CD8 naive two, CD4 memory three and CD4 naive three.

Study-wide points: Generation probabilities of non-shared clonotypes were lower (relative to those shared by all four donors). Rarefaction showed sorted-subset sequencing was incomplete despite large depth.

Deep-level settings were used for running the assay. Profiling relied on immunoSEQ multiplex PCR, and the TCRdb table lists in-frame clones only, not all of them. The profile covers 2 million to 2.5 million clones, with just under 95% appearing a single time and around 0.4% taken by the ten largest. A single count supports this clone. Antigen unknown. This CDR3 is also generated by other DNA sequences in the sample. The receptor comes from a man aged 18 to 29 in good health. Some clones in this sample may be carry-over from other donors' samples. The material sequenced was naive CD4+ T cells from PBMCs. Specified subset: CD45RA+ positively selected.

The CDR3 DNA follows: TGTGCCTGGAGTCCTCAGGGTCTTCAGCCCCAGCATTTT. Amino acid sequence: CAWSPQGLQPQHF. This sequence joins TRBV30 and TRBJ1-5, with D tentatively TRBD1 (5 bases). Trimming shortened V by 2 bases and J by 6 bases, and 11 bases separated the two germline ends. Per germline, CDR1 GTSNPN and CDR2 SVGIG (reference sequence). The CDR3 is made up of 13 amino acids. Based on the CDR3 plus reference TRBV30 and TRBJ1-5, the full variable domain is SQTIHQWPATLVQPVGSPLSLECTVEGTSNPNLYWYRQAAGRGLQLLFYSVGIGQISSEVPQNLSASRPQDRQFILSSKKLLLSDSGFYLCAWSPQGLQPQHFGDGTRLSIL.